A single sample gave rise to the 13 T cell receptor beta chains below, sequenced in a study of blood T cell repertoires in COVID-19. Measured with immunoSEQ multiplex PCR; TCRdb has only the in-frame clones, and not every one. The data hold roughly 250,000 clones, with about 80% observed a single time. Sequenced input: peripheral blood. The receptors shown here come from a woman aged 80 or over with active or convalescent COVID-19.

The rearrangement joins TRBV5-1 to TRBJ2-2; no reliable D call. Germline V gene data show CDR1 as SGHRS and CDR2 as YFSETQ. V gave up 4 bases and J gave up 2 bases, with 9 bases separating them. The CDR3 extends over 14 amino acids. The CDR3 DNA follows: TGCGCCAGCAGCCCCCGACAAAACACCGGGGAGCTGTTTTTT. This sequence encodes CASSPRQNTGELFF.

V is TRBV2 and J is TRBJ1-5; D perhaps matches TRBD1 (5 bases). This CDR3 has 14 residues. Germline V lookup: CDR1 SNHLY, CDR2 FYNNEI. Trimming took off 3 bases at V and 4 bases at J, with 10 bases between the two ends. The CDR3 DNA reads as TGTGCCAGCAGTGACAGGGTGTGGAATCAGCCCCAGCATTTT. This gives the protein CASSDRVWNQPQHF.

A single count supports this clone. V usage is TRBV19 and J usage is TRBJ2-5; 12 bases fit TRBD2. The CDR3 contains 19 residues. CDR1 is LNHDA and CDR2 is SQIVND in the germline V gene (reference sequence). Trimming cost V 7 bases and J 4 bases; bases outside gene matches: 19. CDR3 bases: TGTGCCAGTATTCACAAGTACGCGACTAGCGGGAGATCACGAGAGACCCAGTACTTC. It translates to CASIHKYATSGRSRETQYF.

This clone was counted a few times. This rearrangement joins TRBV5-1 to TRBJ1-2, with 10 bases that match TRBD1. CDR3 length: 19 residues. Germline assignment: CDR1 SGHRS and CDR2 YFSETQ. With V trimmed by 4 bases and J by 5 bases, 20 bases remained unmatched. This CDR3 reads CASSPLSGQGPTKGYGYTF. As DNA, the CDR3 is TGCGCCAGCAGCCCGCTTTCGGGACAGGGGCCTACTAAAGGTTATGGCTACACCTTC.

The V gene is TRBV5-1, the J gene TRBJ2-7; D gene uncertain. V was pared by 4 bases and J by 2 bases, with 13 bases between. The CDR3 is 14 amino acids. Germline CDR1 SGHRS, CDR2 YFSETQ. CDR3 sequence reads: CASSVARAAYEQYF. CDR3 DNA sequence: TGCGCCAGCAGCGTGGCTCGAGCTGCCTACGAGCAGTACTTC.

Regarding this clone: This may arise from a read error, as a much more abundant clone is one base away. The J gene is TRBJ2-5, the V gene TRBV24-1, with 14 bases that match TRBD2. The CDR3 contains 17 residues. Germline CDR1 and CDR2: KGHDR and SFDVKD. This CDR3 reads CAISDWGTSGSPETQYF. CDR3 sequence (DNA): TGTGCCATCAGTGATTGGGGGACTAGCGGGAGCCCAGAGACCCAGTACTTC.

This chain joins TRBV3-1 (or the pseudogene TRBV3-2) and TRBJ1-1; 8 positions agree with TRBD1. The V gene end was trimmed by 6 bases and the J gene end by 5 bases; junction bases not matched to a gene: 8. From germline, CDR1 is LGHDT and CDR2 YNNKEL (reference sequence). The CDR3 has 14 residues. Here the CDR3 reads CASRYTGGETEAFF. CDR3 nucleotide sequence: TGTGCCAGCAGATACACAGGGGGGGAGACTGAAGCTTTCTTT.

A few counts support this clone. The CDR3 spells CASSPLPGQLNYGYTF. The CDR3 nucleotides read TGTGCCAGCTCACCCTTGCCGGGACAACTTAACTATGGCTACACCTTC. This chain joins TRBV18 and TRBJ1-2, with a possible D match to TRBD1 (6 bases). CDR3 size: 16 residues. V lost 3 bases and J lost 1, with 15 bases in between. Germline V CDR1 and CDR2: KGHSH, LQKENI. Supplemented by reference TRBV18 and TRBJ1-2, the full variable domain reads NAGVMQNPRHLVRRRGQEARLRCSPMKGHSHVYWYRQLPEEGLKFMVYLQKENIIDESGMPKERFSAEFPKEGPSILRIQQVVRGDSAAYFCASSPLPGQLNYGYTFGSGTRLTVV.

The CDR3 DNA is TGTGCCAGCAGGACAGGAGGGACAGGGACCTCTTCGAACACCGGGGAGCTGTTTTTT. Protein sequence: CASRTGGTGTSSNTGELFF. The V call is TRBV28, the J call TRBJ2-2; 9 bases are a match to TRBD1. Germline V CDR1 and CDR2: MDHEN, SYDVKM. V lost 6 bases to trimming and J lost 0 bases; unmatched junction nucleotides: 14. CDR3 length: 19 residues.

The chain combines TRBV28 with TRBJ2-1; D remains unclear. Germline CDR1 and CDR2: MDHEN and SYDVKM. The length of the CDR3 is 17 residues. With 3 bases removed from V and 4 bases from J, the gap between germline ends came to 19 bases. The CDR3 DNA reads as TGTGCCAGCAGTTTTAATTCGTGGAGCGCTCCTTACAATGAGCAGTTCTTC. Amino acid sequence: CASSFNSWSAPYNEQFF.

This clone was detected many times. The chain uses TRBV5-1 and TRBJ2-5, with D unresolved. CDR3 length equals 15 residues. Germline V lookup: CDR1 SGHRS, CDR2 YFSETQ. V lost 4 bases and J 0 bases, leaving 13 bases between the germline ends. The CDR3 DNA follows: TGCGCCAGCAGCCCGACGGCAGGAAACCAAGAGACCCAGTACTTC. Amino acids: CASSPTAGNQETQYF.

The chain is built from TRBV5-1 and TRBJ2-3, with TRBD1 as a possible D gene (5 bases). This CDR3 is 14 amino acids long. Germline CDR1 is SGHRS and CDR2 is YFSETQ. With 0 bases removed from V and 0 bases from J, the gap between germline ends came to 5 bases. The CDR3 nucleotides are TGCGCCAGCAGCTTGGAGGGGAGCACAGATACGCAGTATTTT. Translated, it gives CASSLEGSTDTQYF.

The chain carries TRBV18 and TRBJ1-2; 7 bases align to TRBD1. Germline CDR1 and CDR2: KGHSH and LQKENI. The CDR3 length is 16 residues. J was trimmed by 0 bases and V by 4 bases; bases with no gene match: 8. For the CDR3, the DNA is TGTGCCAGCTCACAAAACCAGGGGGACCCTAACTATGGCTACACCTTC. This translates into CASSQNQGDPNYGYTF. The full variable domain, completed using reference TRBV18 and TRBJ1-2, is NAGVMQNPRHLVRRRGQEARLRCSPMKGHSHVYWYRQLPEEGLKFMVYLQKENIIDESGMPKERFSAEFPKEGPSILRIQQVVRGDSAAYFCASSQNQGDPNYGYTFGSGTRLTVV.